These 26 T cell receptor beta chains came from one sample sequenced in a study of cytomegalovirus exposure and HLA in healthy donors. The PCR ran on 60 Vbeta and 13 Jbeta primers. Produced via immunoSEQ multiplex PCR; TCRdb's table is partial and in-frame only. In the table there are over 100,000 clones, almost 75% of which are singletons. The sequenced sample was PBMCs. The receptors stem from a man aged 40-49 years in good health and CMV-seronegative.

A note on this clone: One junction end disagrees with the germline gene, perhaps due to a read error. J is TRBJ2-3 and V is TRBV7-2; D perhaps matches TRBD1 (6 bases). The CDR3 is made up of 13 amino acids. Germline V gives CDR1 SGHTA, CDR2 FQGNSA. CDR3 in DNA: TGTGCCAGCAGGTTAGGACAGACAGATACGCAGTATTTT. As protein: CASRLGQTDTQYF.

This clone turned up a few times. The V and J genes are TRBV6-5 and TRBJ1-6; 8 bases map to TRBD1. Per germline, CDR1 MNHEY and CDR2 SVGAGI. After removal of 4 bases from V and 6 bases from J, the junction contained 8 bases not matched to a gene. This CDR3 contains 16 residues. Written as DNA, the CDR3 is TGTGCCAGCAGTTTATCGACAGGGGTCACTAATTCACCCCTCCACTTT. This codes for CASSLSTGVTNSPLHF.

This chain uses TRBV4-2 with TRBJ1-1, with D maybe TRBD1 (6 bases). The CDR3 is 14 residues long. The germline V and J ends were trimmed by 0 bases and 5 bases, with 10 bases remaining between them. The germline gives CDR1 LGHNA, CDR2 YNFKEQ. The CDR3 spells CASSQEGGWTEAFF. CDR3 nucleotides: TGTGCCAGCAGCCAAGAAGGGGGTTGGACTGAAGCTTTCTTT.

The gene calls are TRBV7-9 and TRBJ1-1; 7 bases align to TRBD1. Germline lookup yields CDR1 SEHNR and CDR2 FQNEAQ (reference sequence). The CDR3 length is 15 residues. The J segment lost 1 base and the V segment lost 6 bases, leaving 8 bases of the junction unmatched. The CDR3 is CASRTRDSPNTEAFF. For the CDR3, the DNA is TGTGCCAGCAGAACTAGGGACAGCCCGAACACTGAAGCTTTCTTT.

The chain carries TRBV5-4 and TRBJ2-6; D remains ambiguous. The CDR3 is made up of 12 amino acids. Germline V gene sequence: CDR1 SGHNT, CDR2 YYREEE (reference sequence). The V end was cut by 3 bases, the J end by 7 bases, with 5 bases between. The CDR3 nucleotides read TGTGCCAGCAGCTCCTACGCCAACGTCCTGACTTTC. Amino acid sequence: CASSSYANVLTF.

As to this clone: The same CDR3 arises from other DNA sequences in this sample as well. The chain links TRBV15 to TRBJ2-5; 8 positions match TRBD2. The CDR3 loop spans 16 amino acids. Per germline, CDR1 LNHNV and CDR2 YYDKDF (reference sequence). V was pared by 1 base and J by 2 bases, with 6 bases of the junction left unmatched. The DNA of the CDR3 is TGTGCCACCAGCAGAGCTCTGGGCGGGGGGCAAGAGACCCAGTACTTC. Amino acid sequence: CATSRALGGGQETQYF.

The chain couples TRBV5-6 to TRBJ2-5, with unresolved D. Germline V CDR1 and CDR2: SGHDT, YYEEEE. This CDR3 comprises 11 residues. V dropped 0 bases and J dropped 11 bases, with 8 bases sitting between them. The CDR3 region is CASSLGLLQYF. The CDR3 DNA sequence: TGTGCCAGCAGCTTGGGGCTGCTGCAGTACTTC.

The chain joins TRBV4-2 to TRBJ1-6; D perhaps matches TRBD1 (5 bases). The V gene's germline CDR1 is LGHNA and CDR2 YNFKEQ. V lost 0 bases, J lost 10 bases, and 16 bases lay in between. This CDR3 comprises 16 residues. The CDR3 region is CASSQEAREGRSPLHF. The CDR3 DNA follows: TGTGCCAGCAGCCAAGAAGCCAGGGAAGGTCGATCACCCCTCCACTTT.

This sequence joins TRBV5-1 and TRBJ2-2, with D possibly matching TRBD1 (6 bases). Germline V gives CDR1 SGHRS, CDR2 YFSETQ. This CDR3 has 15 residues. V shed 4 bases and J shed 0 bases, with 10 bases lying between them. CDR3 protein: CASSPRTANTGELFF. CDR3 DNA: TGCGCCAGCAGCCCGCGGACAGCGAACACCGGGGAGCTGTTTTTT.

The chain recombines TRBV18 with TRBJ2-7; D is perhaps TRBD2 (5 bases). CDR3 length equals 14 residues. Per the germline V gene, CDR1 is KGHSH and CDR2 is LQKENI. Deletions cut 2 bases from V and 5 bases from J, with 13 bases between. The CDR3 is CASSPGRTVDEQYF. The CDR3, as DNA: TGTGCCAGCTCACCAGGGAGAACGGTGGACGAGCAGTACTTC.

J is TRBJ2-3 and V is TRBV28; tentatively, D is TRBD2 (5 bases). Trimming took 1 base from V and 2 from J, leaving 13 bases between them. The CDR3 is 16 amino acids. Germline assignment: CDR1 MDHEN and CDR2 SYDVKM. The CDR3: CASSLYSGKTTDTQYF. CDR3 nucleotide sequence: TGTGCCAGCAGTTTATACTCGGGGAAAACCACAGATACGCAGTATTTT.

V gene TRBV4-1 combines with J gene TRBJ1-5, with D maybe TRBD1 (6 bases). The CDR3 covers 16 residues. The ends were cut back, 4 bases at V and 0 bases at J, with 13 bases in the middle. Germline assignment: CDR1 MGHRA and CDR2 YSYEKL. For the CDR3, the DNA is TGCGCCAGCAGCCGTGATCTACAGGGTAGCAATCAGCCCCAGCATTTT. It specifies CASSRDLQGSNQPQHF.

The rearrangement uses TRBV7-2 and TRBJ2-2, with D possibly being TRBD2 (6 bases). V lost 4 bases, J lost 5 bases, and 17 bases lay in between. Germline V gene data show CDR1 as SGHTA and CDR2 as FQGNSA. The CDR3 has 16 amino acids. The DNA of the CDR3 is TGTGCCAGCAGCTCGCCTGGAGGGAGAGGGACCGGGGAGCTGTTTTTT. It yields the protein CASSSPGGRGTGELFF.

J is TRBJ1-5 and V is TRBV7-2; no definite D call. This CDR3 comprises 14 residues. Germline V gives CDR1 SGHTA, CDR2 FQGNSA. The ends were cut back, 8 bases at V and 10 bases at J, with 21 bases in the middle. The CDR3 bases are TGTGCCAGCGGGAGCTACGAGGGCGTGAGACCCCAGCATTTT. It yields the protein CASGSYEGVRPQHF.

There are a few counts of this clone. CDR3 coding DNA: TGTGCCTGGACGGGGGGATCCTACGAGCAGTACTTC. Encoded protein: CAWTGGSYEQYF. The V and J genes are TRBV30 and TRBJ2-7; 7 positions match TRBD2. CDR1 is GTSNPN and CDR2 is SVGIG in the germline V gene (reference sequence). This CDR3 has 12 residues. V shed 4 bases, J shed 1 base, and the junction held 1 base outside the gene matches.

This clone was picked up a small number of times. The rearrangement uses TRBV30 and TRBJ2-2; perhaps TRBD1 as D (6 bases). CDR3 length: 13 residues. Germline-derived CDR1 and CDR2 are GTSNPN and SVGIG (reference sequence). CDR3 sequence (DNA): TGTGCACGACAGGCCCTCGGGACCGGGGAGCTGTTTTTT. This sequence encodes CARQALGTGELFF. Full variable domain (outside the CDR3, taken from reference TRBV30 and TRBJ2-2): SQTIHQWPATLVQPVGSPLSLECTVEGTSNPNLYWYRQAAGRGLQLLFYSVGIGQISSEVPQNLSASRPQDRQFILSSKKLLLSDSGFYLCARQALGTGELFFGEGSRLTVL.

The chain joins TRBV4-3 to TRBJ1-4; D is possibly TRBD1 (5 bases). CDR3 length: 14 amino acids. V was trimmed by 2 bases and J by 8 bases, leaving 12 bases between them. Germline loops: CDR1 LGHNA, CDR2 YSLEER. The CDR3: CASSQNAGPEKLFF. The CDR3 nucleotides are TGCGCCAGCAGCCAAAACGCAGGGCCGGAAAAACTGTTTTTT.

The gene calls are TRBV7-6 and TRBJ2-3, with 11 bases that match TRBD2. CDR3 size: 17 residues. Germline trimming cut 0 bases from V and 5 bases from J; bases unmatched to any gene: 7. The germline V gene has CDR1 SGHVS and CDR2 FNYEAQ. This CDR3 reads CASSLARLAGRLDTQYF. CDR3 DNA: TGTGCCAGCAGCTTAGCCCGACTAGCGGGGAGGTTAGATACGCAGTATTTT.

The genes are TRBV6-5 and TRBJ2-7; possible D gene TRBD2, 5 bases. V was pared by 2 bases and J by 2 bases, with 7 bases between. The CDR3 has 13 residues. Germline V gives CDR1 MNHEY, CDR2 SVGAGI. CDR3 region: CASSYNGTYEQYF. The CDR3 region has the DNA TGTGCCAGCAGTTACAACGGGACCTACGAGCAGTACTTC.

The V gene is TRBV14, the J gene TRBJ2-3; 8 positions agree with TRBD1. V shed 2 bases and J 5 bases; nucleotides not matched to a gene: 18. Per the germline V gene, CDR1 is SGHDN and CDR2 is FVKESK. The CDR3 sequence is 19 residues long. The CDR3 DNA is TGTGCCAGCAGCCAAACTCCCGGTATCGACGGACAGGGCAGAGATACGCAGTATTTT. Encoded protein: CASSQTPGIDGQGRDTQYF. The whole variable domain, remainder taken from reference TRBV14 and TRBJ2-3, is EAGVTQFPSHSVIEKGQTVTLRCDPISGHDNLYWYRRVMGKEIKFLLHFVKESKQDESGMPNNRFLAERTGGTYSTLKVQPAELEDSGVYFCASSQTPGIDGQGRDTQYFGPGTRLTVL.

This clone was seen only a few times. This chain links TRBV19 with TRBJ2-1, with TRBD2 matching 11 bases. V lost 5 bases, J lost 10 bases, and 7 bases stayed unmatched. This CDR3 spans 14 amino acids. Per germline, CDR1 LNHDA and CDR2 SQIVND (reference sequence). CDR3 sequence reads: CASSWGLAGGEQFF. The CDR3 region has the DNA TGTGCCAGTAGTTGGGGGCTAGCGGGGGGAGAGCAGTTCTTC.

This clone was seen a single time. V and J are TRBV6-5 and TRBJ1-2; D not resolved. Germline loops: CDR1 MNHEY, CDR2 SVGAGI. The V gene lost 6 bases and the J gene lost 9 bases, with 11 bases spanning the gap. This CDR3 is 11 amino acids long. The CDR3: CASRRGISYTF. In DNA form, the CDR3 reads TGTGCCAGCAGAAGAGGGATTAGCTACACCTTC.

This clone was counted only a few times. This CDR3 is CASSLSGNRGAGNTIYF. The CDR3 region has the DNA TGTGCCAGCAGTTTATCGGGAAACAGGGGAGCCGGAAACACCATATATTTT. The J gene is TRBJ1-3, the V gene TRBV27; 7 positions agree with TRBD1. The junction had 9 bases not matched to a gene; V was cut back by 0 bases and J by 4 bases. The CDR3 spans 17 residues. Germline-derived CDR1 and CDR2 are MNHEY and SMNVEV (reference sequence).

This clone was observed a single time. The chain employs TRBV28 and TRBJ2-2; D may be TRBD2 (6 bases). From germline, CDR1 is MDHEN and CDR2 SYDVKM. This CDR3 has 15 amino acids. Trimming took off 6 bases at V and 2 bases at J, with 13 bases between the two ends. The CDR3 reads CASRAGNRNTGELFF. The CDR3, as DNA: TGTGCCAGCAGGGCGGGGAACCGAAACACCGGGGAGCTGTTTTTT.

This chain joins TRBV20-1 and TRBJ1-1; D call uncertain. Trimming pared 3 bases from V and 7 bases from J, leaving 9 bases between. Germline assignment: CDR1 DFQATT and CDR2 SNEGSKA (reference sequence). This CDR3 comprises 11 residues. The CDR3 bases are TGCAGTGCTAGTTTGGGCAGTGAAGCTTTCTTT. It encodes CSASLGSEAFF.

The gene calls are TRBV5-1 and TRBJ1-5, with TRBD1 identical over 8 bases. Trimming removed 4 bases from V and 4 bases from J; junction bases left unmatched: 7. CDR1 is SGHRS, CDR2 YFSETQ, per germline. The CDR3 covers 15 residues. In nucleotides, the CDR3 is TGCGCCAGCAGCGAAAACACAGGGGGGAATCAGCCCCAGCATTTT. Its translation is CASSENTGGNQPQHF.